This T cell receptor (beta chain) was observed in a study of long-term antiretroviral therapy in people with HIV. Germline V gives CDR1 SGHNT, CDR2 YYREEE (reference sequence). Trimming took off 4 bases at V and 8 bases at J, with 21 bases between the two ends. The CDR3 spans 15 residues. Version v3.0 of the immunoSEQ assay ran at survey level. Assay used: immunoSEQ multiplex PCR; TCRdb lists only in-frame clones, some missing. The sample includes 25,000 to 35,000 clones, approximately 80% of them seen just once. Notes on the study in general: Clones showing expansion before ART dominated the repertoire at all time points.

A word on this clone: Its antigen remains unknown.

This sequence joins TRBV5-4 and TRBJ1-2, with a tentative D call TRBD1 (6 bases). Sequenced material: unsorted PBMCs, taken 3.1 years after starting antiretroviral therapy. This clonotype originated in a woman in her fifties or sixties with HIV. CDR3 sequence: CASSALLDRFIGYTF. DNA of the CDR3: TGTGCCAGCAGCGCCCTCCTCGACAGGTTTATCGGCTACACCTTC.